Following are 23 T cell receptor beta chains from one sample sequenced in a study of PD-L1 blockade in urothelial cancer. Produced via immunoSEQ multiplex PCR; TCRdb's table is partial and in-frame only. In the table there are about 76,000 clones, 85% to 95% of which are singletons. Noted time point: peripheral blood 6 weeks after treatment start. The starting material was PBMCs, obtained around atezolizumab (anti-PD-L1) treatment. These receptors all stem from a woman older than 75 with urothelial cancer.

V gene TRBV9 combines with J gene TRBJ2-3; TRBD2 agrees at 10 bases. The germline gives CDR1 SGDLS, CDR2 YYNGEE. The CDR3 length is 15 residues. After removal of 3 bases from V and 1 base from J, the junction contained 2 bases not matched to a gene. CDR3 in amino acids: CASSAGTSGTDTQYF. CDR3 in DNA: TGTGCCAGCAGCGCCGGGACTAGCGGCACAGATACGCAGTATTTT. Filled out from reference TRBV9 and TRBJ2-3, the complete variable domain reads DSGVTQTPKHLITATGQRVTLRCSPRSGDLSVYWYQQSLDQGLQFLIQYYNGEERAKGNILERFSAQQFPDLHSELNLSSLELGDSALYFCASSAGTSGTDTQYFGPGTRLTVL.

The chain has TRBV7-2 and TRBJ2-1; TRBD2 might be the D (6 bases). The V gene's germline CDR1 is SGHTA and CDR2 FQGNSA. Trimming removed 0 bases at V and 3 bases at J, with 12 bases between. CDR3 length equals 16 residues. This CDR3 is CASSLAASASYNEQFF. CDR3 nucleotides: TGTGCCAGCAGCTTAGCGGCTAGCGCAAGCTACAATGAGCAGTTCTTC.

The J gene is TRBJ2-2, the V gene TRBV9; 9 bases map to TRBD1. Per germline, CDR1 SGDLS and CDR2 YYNGEE. The CDR3 consists of 17 residues. The trim removed 4 bases at V and 4 bases at J, leaving 11 bases unmatched. The CDR3 region is CASSPDPGQGSTGELFF. As DNA, the CDR3 is TGTGCCAGCAGCCCAGATCCGGGACAGGGAAGCACCGGGGAGCTGTTTTTT.

This rearrangement joins TRBV5-4 to TRBJ2-7, with 14 bases lining up with TRBD2. The CDR3 totals 17 residues. In germline, CDR1 is SGHNT, CDR2 YYREEE (reference sequence). V shed 0 bases, J shed 6 bases, and the junction held 8 bases outside the gene matches. DNA for the CDR3: TGTGCCAGCAGCTTGGCCTCGGGACTAGCGGGAGAGGCCGAGCAGTACTTC. Protein sequence: CASSLASGLAGEAEQYF.

In DNA, the CDR3 is TGTGCCAGCCACGATCGGGTAAACCGTGTAGCTTTCTTT. Its protein product is CASHDRVNRVAFF. The chain is built from TRBV6-5 and TRBJ1-1; no clear D. V lost 8 bases and J 10 bases, leaving 20 bases between the germline ends. The CDR3 totals 13 residues. Germline values: CDR1 MNHEY, CDR2 SVGAGI.

The V gene is TRBV7-8, the J gene TRBJ1-5; D unresolved. The CDR3 loop spans 15 amino acids. Per germline, CDR1 SGHVS and CDR2 FQNEAQ. The V end was cut by 1 base, the J end by 0 bases, with 7 bases between. CDR3 bases: TGTGCCAGCAGCTTAGGTACGGGTAGCAATCAGCCCCAGCATTTT. Amino acid sequence: CASSLGTGSNQPQHF.

The chain recombines TRBV10-3 with TRBJ2-1; 10 bases align to TRBD2. The CDR3 is 15 amino acids. The germline gives CDR1 ENHRY, CDR2 SYGVKD. Germline trimming cut 4 bases from V and 10 bases from J; bases unmatched to any gene: 10. The CDR3 loop is CAISGSAERGGEQFF. As DNA, the CDR3 is TGTGCCATCAGTGGTTCTGCGGAGCGGGGGGGGGAGCAGTTCTTC.

The chain recombines TRBV19 with TRBJ2-7; the D gene is possibly TRBD2 (5 bases). Trimming took 4 bases from V and 7 from J, leaving 17 bases between them. The CDR3 loop spans 14 amino acids. From germline, CDR1 is LNHDA and CDR2 SQIVND (reference sequence). CDR3 coding DNA: TGTGCCAGTAGTACCCCTCCGGACTGGGGTGAGCAGTACTTC. It specifies CASSTPPDWGEQYF.

The chain has TRBV19 and TRBJ2-7; tentatively, D is TRBD2 (6 bases). Germline lookup yields CDR1 LNHDA and CDR2 SQIVND (reference sequence). V lost 6 bases, J lost 3 bases, and 21 bases lay in between. The CDR3 is 16 amino acids. As DNA, the CDR3 is TGTGCCAGTAGCCAGGCGGTACCCATGGGAGGCTACGAGCAGTACTTC. It is translated as CASSQAVPMGGYEQYF. Full variable domain (missing parts from reference TRBV19 and TRBJ2-7): DGGITQSPKYLFRKEGQNVTLSCEQNLNHDAMYWYRQDPGQGLRLIYYSQIVNDFQKGDIAEGYSVSREKKESFPLTVTSAQKNPTAFYLCASSQAVPMGGYEQYFGPGTRLTVT.

The rearrangement uses TRBV6-6 and TRBJ1-2; no definite D call. V dropped 7 bases and J dropped 0 bases, with 12 bases sitting between them. Germline V gene data show CDR1 as MNHNY and CDR2 as SVGAGI (reference sequence). The CDR3 consists of 14 residues. The CDR3 coding sequence is TGTGCCAGCACCCCCCTACGGGCTAACTATGGCTACACCTTC. The encoded protein is CASTPLRANYGYTF.

The count of this clone is one. The chain recombines TRBV5-6 with TRBJ2-1, with 8 bases aligning to TRBD1. Germline assignment: CDR1 SGHDT and CDR2 YYEEEE. With 2 bases clipped from V and 0 bases from J, the junction kept 4 bases outside the gene matches. The CDR3 runs to 16 residues. This chain's CDR3 is CASSFRTGSSYNEQFF. The CDR3, as DNA: TGTGCCAGCAGCTTTCGGACAGGGAGCTCCTACAATGAGCAGTTCTTC.

The chain employs TRBV27 and TRBJ2-3, with D unresolved. V gave up 3 bases and J gave up 3 bases, with 7 bases separating them. Germline V gene data show CDR1 as MNHEY and CDR2 as SMNVEV (reference sequence). This CDR3 contains 13 residues. CDR3 protein: CASSLAHTDTQYF. CDR3 sequence (DNA): TGTGCCAGCAGTTTGGCACATACAGATACGCAGTATTTT.

The chain uses TRBV28 and TRBJ2-5; a possible D gene is TRBD2 (7 bases). V shed 3 bases and J shed 5 bases, with 16 bases lying between them. The CDR3 length is 15 residues. In germline, CDR1 is MDHEN, CDR2 SYDVKM. CDR3 region: CASSFRGEGRETQYF. The CDR3 region has the DNA TGTGCCAGCAGTTTTAGGGGGGAGGGTCGGGAGACCCAGTACTTC.

This clone was counted only a few times. The chain joins TRBV5-1 to TRBJ2-3; 10 nucleotides agree with TRBD2. From germline, CDR1 is SGHRS and CDR2 YFSETQ. The CDR3 length is 15 residues. V was pared by 2 bases and J by 4 bases, with 4 bases of the junction left unmatched. The CDR3 loop reads CASSFLAGGADTQYF. As DNA, the CDR3 is TGCGCCAGCAGCTTTTTAGCGGGAGGAGCAGATACGCAGTATTTT.

The V call is TRBV9, the J call TRBJ2-7; TRBD2 is a possible D gene (5 bases). Trimming removed 2 bases at V and 2 bases at J, with 11 bases between. Germline V CDR1 and CDR2: SGDLS, YYNGEE. This CDR3 has 14 amino acids. CDR3 sequence: CASSVGAEPYEQYF. The CDR3 bases are TGTGCCAGCAGCGTTGGAGCGGAGCCCTACGAGCAGTACTTC.

The V and J genes are TRBV6-1 and TRBJ2-7, with 9 bases aligning to TRBD2. This CDR3 region has 14 residues. The germline V gene has CDR1 MNHNS and CDR2 SASEGT. J gave up 4 bases and V 7 bases, and 8 bases lay outside the gene matches. CDR3 amino acids: CASTASGTGYEQYF. The CDR3 bases are TGTGCCAGCACCGCTAGCGGGACGGGTTACGAGCAGTACTTC.

The chain couples TRBV5-4 to TRBJ2-1; 8 positions agree with TRBD2. The CDR3 sequence is 16 residues long. Germline-derived CDR1 and CDR2 are SGHNT and YYREEE (reference sequence). V trimming: 3 bases; J trimming: 3 bases; junction bases outside the gene matches: 8. CDR3 region: CASSSGGTSLYNEQFF. CDR3 DNA: TGTGCCAGCAGCTCTGGGGGGACTAGTCTCTACAATGAGCAGTTCTTC.

This clone was seen once. The chain joins TRBV28 to TRBJ1-5; D possibly corresponds to TRBD1 (5 bases). V lost 5 bases to trimming and J lost 7 bases, with 21 bases between them. Germline CDR1 is MDHEN and CDR2 is SYDVKM. CDR3 length equals 16 residues. CDR3 sequence: CASSPFGTGEVQPQHF. CDR3 sequence (DNA): TGTGCCAGCAGTCCGTTCGGGACTGGGGAGGTACAGCCCCAGCATTTT. The full variable domain, in which reference TRBV28 and TRBJ1-5 provide the parts outside the CDR3, is DVKVTQSSRYLVKRTGEKVFLECVQDMDHENMFWYRQDPGLGLRLIYFSYDVKMKEKGDIPEGYSVSREKKERFSLILESASTNQTSMYLCASSPFGTGEVQPQHFGDGTRLSIL.

In DNA, the CDR3 is TGTGCCAGCACCCCGGGGGGGAACACCGGGGAGCTGTTTTTT. Encoded protein: CASTPGGNTGELFF. The chain links TRBV6-5 to TRBJ2-2; 7 positions match TRBD2. The CDR3 is 14 residues long. Unmatched junction bases numbered 3, after V lost 7 bases and J lost 1 base. The germline V gene has CDR1 MNHEY and CDR2 SVGAGI.

The chain carries TRBV2 and TRBJ1-1; no reliable D call. The CDR3 consists of 15 residues. From germline, CDR1 is SNHLY and CDR2 FYNNEI. Trimming removed 2 bases from V and 1 base from J, with 11 bases in between. CDR3 nucleotides: TGTGCCAGCAGTGAAAGAGGCAGTCCGAACACTGAAGCTTTCTTT. It is translated as CASSERGSPNTEAFF.

The chain uses TRBV10-3 and TRBJ1-1, with TRBD1 matching over 8 bases. V was clipped by 0 bases and J by 5 bases; unmatched bases: 11. This CDR3 comprises 17 residues. CDR1 is ENHRY, CDR2 SYGVKD, per germline. CDR3 protein: CAISESSVGQGVTEAFF. The CDR3 nucleotides are TGTGCCATCAGTGAGTCGTCGGTTGGACAGGGAGTAACTGAAGCTTTCTTT.

The chain has TRBV6-1 and TRBJ1-5, with no clear D. Germline V gene sequence: CDR1 MNHNS, CDR2 SASEGT. With 5 bases removed from V and 1 base from J, the gap between germline ends came to 6 bases. The CDR3 sequence is 13 residues long. The CDR3 here is CASSFQSNQPQHF. The CDR3 DNA reads as TGTGCCAGCAGTTTCCAAAGCAATCAGCCCCAGCATTTT.

This sequence joins TRBV12-5 and TRBJ2-6; tentative D call: TRBD2 (5 bases). Trimming cost V 4 bases and J 13 bases, with 5 bases left between them. This CDR3 has 10 amino acids. Germline V lookup: CDR1 LGHNT, CDR2 FRNRAP. For the CDR3, the DNA is TGTGCTAGTGGTTCGGGGGTCCTGACTTTC. It yields the protein CASGSGVLTF.